A single sample gave rise to the 4 T cell receptor beta chains below, sequenced in a study of shared clonotypes between healthy human individuals. TCRdb's copy holds only in-frame clones and misses some; the assay was immunoSEQ multiplex PCR. The sample has about 510,000 clones, almost 97% seen once; the top ten hold about 0.064%. The sample comprised naive CD4+ T cells sorted from blood. As to subset: CD45RA+ positively selected. Receptors originate from a woman aged 25 to 39 in good health.

The chain employs TRBV21-1 and TRBJ1-5; TRBD1 is the table's D call, not checked against the DNA. TRBV21-1 is classified as a pseudogene. The CDR3 has 16 residues. CDR3 loop: CASSLRGTVDNQPQHF. CDR3 DNA: TGTGCCAGCAGCCTACGTGGGACAGTTGATAATCAGCCCCAGCATTTT.

V gene TRBV18 combines with J gene TRBJ2-5; 13 positions agree with TRBD2. The DNA end favors TRBJ2-7, so the J call may be wrong. This CDR3 comprises 15 residues. Germline-derived CDR1 and CDR2 are KGHSH and LQKENI. CDR3 nucleotide sequence: TGTGCCAGCTCACGTGGACTAGCGGGAGCCTACGAGCAGTACTTC. Protein sequence: CASSRGLAGAYEQYF.

The rearrangement uses TRBV6-5 and TRBJ2-5; 12 bases line up with TRBD2. The CDR3 contains 14 residues. With V trimmed by 5 bases and J by 4 bases, 2 bases remained unmatched. Germline V CDR1 and CDR2: MNHEY, SVGAGI. CDR3 nucleotides: TGTGCCAGCAGTCAGGGACTAGCGGGAGAGACCCAGTACTTC. This codes for CASSQGLAGETQYF.

The chain combines TRBV6-5 with TRBJ1-1; 9 nucleotides line up with TRBD1. Trimming cost V 6 bases and J 4 bases; bases outside gene matches: 3. The germline V gene encodes CDR1 MNHEY and CDR2 SVGAGI. CDR3 length: 13 residues. The CDR3 sequence: CASRSTGGTEAFF. CDR3 DNA: TGTGCCAGCAGGTCGACAGGGGGCACTGAAGCTTTCTTT.